This T cell receptor (beta chain) was sequenced during a study of T-cell reconstitution after alpha-beta-depleted transplantation in children. Molecular barcoding with unique molecular identifiers was used for the TCRbeta library. TCRdb reprocessed the PCR reads with MiXCR, giving one entry per CDR3 protein. The repertoire holds roughly 220,000 distinct CDR3 sequences, with over 9.5% as singletons. CDR3 length: 16 residues. The V and J ends lost 0 bases and 0 bases respectively, with 13 bases between them. Germline V gene sequence: CDR1 SGHRS, CDR2 YFSETQ. This clonotype was counted at least ten times.

The sample consisted of PBMCs from the stem cell graft donor, taken from the stem cell graft. This TCR derives from a human donor who donated a stem cell graft to a child with SCID. The chain employs TRBV5-1 and TRBJ2-7, with D possibly called TRBD1 or TRBD2 (6 bases each). CDR3 region: CASSLGWGASSYEQYF. The CDR3 DNA reads as TGCGCCAGCAGCTTGGGTTGGGGGGCCAGCTCCTACGAGCAGTACTTC. The whole variable domain, filled in from reference TRBV5-1 and TRBJ2-7, reads KAGVTQTPRYLIKTRGQQVTLSCSPISGHRSVSWYQQTPGQGLQFLFEYFSETQRNKGNFPGRFSGRQFSNSRSEMNVSTLELGDSALYLCASSLGWGASSYEQYFGPGTRLTVT.